This T cell receptor beta chain was captured by sequencing in a study of lymphopenia after photon versus proton radiotherapy. The V end was cut by 3 bases, the J end by 2 bases, with 8 bases between. The CDR3 has 14 residues. CDR1 is SEHNR and CDR2 is FQNEAQ in the germline V gene (reference sequence). Profiling relied on immunoSEQ multiplex PCR, and the TCRdb table lists in-frame clones only, not all of them. This sample yields some 42,000 clones, of which about 83% are seen a single time; less than 30% belongs to the top ten. The receptor comes from a woman in her 70s with pancreatic cancer. V is TRBV7-9 and J is TRBJ1-3, with no clear D. Specimen: peripheral blood, collected from a patient treated with proton-based radiotherapy. The CDR3: CASSFAEAGNTIYF. The CDR3 bases are TGTGCCAGCAGCTTTGCGGAGGCTGGAAACACCATATATTTT. Combining the CDR3 with reference TRBV7-9 and TRBJ1-3 gives the whole variable domain DTGVSQNPRHKITKRGQNVTFRCDPISEHNRLYWYRQTLGQGPEFLTYFQNEAQLEKSRLLSDRFSAERPKGSFSTLEIQRTEQGDSAMYLCASSFAEAGNTIYFGEGSWLTVV.